The clone carrying this T cell receptor beta chain was observed at least ten times. Its antigen is unknown. The data were obtained in a study of T cells in Graves' hyperthyroidism and ophthalmopathy. Study-wide points: The model's output predicted ophthalmopathy at a median of about 6.5 months prior to onset.

Germline V gene data show CDR1 as SGHVS and CDR2 as FQNEAQ. The CDR3 is 15 residues long. V lost 2 bases and J 1 base, leaving 11 bases between the germline ends. Clinicians diagnosed patients from clinical symptoms, serum thyroxine and TRAb, thyroid ultrasound and orbital computed tomography. Amplified regions were TCR beta CDR3 sequences from RNA transcripts. In the first-round RT-PCR of the TCR CDR3, the HTBI primer set was used. One entry per CDR3 protein results from TCRdb running MiXCR on the multiplex PCR reads. The sample yields 730,000 or so distinct CDR3 sequences, roughly a sixth seen once.

The clonotype comes from a woman in her 50s with Graves' hyperthyroidism that later progressed to Graves' ophthalmopathy. The V and J genes are TRBV7-8 and TRBJ2-5; D possibly matches TRBD1 or TRBD2 (5 bases each). The sample was blood. As DNA, the CDR3 is TGTGCCAGCAGCTTAATGGGGGTCCCCCAAGAGACCCAGTACTTC. Its protein is CASSLMGVPQETQYF.